A selection of T cell receptor beta chains follows, all from one sample in a study of vaccination and CD4 T cells after COVID-19. Using its own MiXCR run on the PCR reads, TCRdb lists one record per CDR3 protein. The table lists about 20,000 distinct CDR3 sequences, just over 45% of them singletons. The antigens for these receptors are not known. The sample in question was CD4+ T cells from blood, cultured in vitro, obtained after SARS-CoV-2 vaccination. Receptors originate from a human donor who had recovered from COVID-19. The conserved cysteine and the conserved F or W are not part of the CDR3 here. The order of the fields is clone size, V gene, J gene, CDR3 protein. Only some rows state a clone size, as once, few, many or a class for expanded clones.

abundance: once; v_gene: TRBV28; j_gene: TRBJ1-5; CDR3aa: ASSSYNQPQH
abundance: few; v_gene: TRBV6-5; j_gene: TRBJ1-2; CDR3aa: ASSYDRSPSNYGYT
abundance: NA; v_gene: TRBV6-1; j_gene: TRBJ1-2; CDR3aa: ASSDRDRGGHT
abundance: once; v_gene: TRBV20-1; j_gene: TRBJ2-5; CDR3aa: SANQETQY
abundance: NA; v_gene: TRBV7-6; j_gene: TRBJ1-2; CDR3aa: ASSRTGEYGYT
abundance: NA; v_gene: TRBV11-3; j_gene: TRBJ2-2; CDR3aa: ASSRLAGANTGELF
abundance: NA; v_gene: TRBV6-2/TRBV6-3; j_gene: TRBJ1-2; CDR3aa: ASSLTGGYGYT
abundance: few; v_gene: TRBV7-2; j_gene: TRBJ2-1; CDR3aa: ASSLRLAGHNEQF
abundance: NA; v_gene: TRBV10-3; j_gene: TRBJ1-1; CDR3aa: AIREPGLMNTEAF
abundance: NA; v_gene: TRBV6-2/TRBV6-3; j_gene: TRBJ2-5; CDR3aa: ASNHGSKETQY
abundance: few; v_gene: TRBV20-1; j_gene: TRBJ2-7; CDR3aa: SAGGLAGGPYEQY
abundance: NA; v_gene: TRBV19; j_gene: TRBJ1-2; CDR3aa: ASSIAGDGYT
abundance: NA; v_gene: TRBV20-1; j_gene: TRBJ1-3; CDR3aa: SASINSGNTIY
abundance: NA; v_gene: TRBV12-3/TRBV12-4; j_gene: TRBJ2-3; CDR3aa: ASSLGTEPSTDMQY
abundance: once; v_gene: TRBV6-2/TRBV6-3; j_gene: TRBJ2-1; CDR3aa: ASSYVGSYNEQF
abundance: few; v_gene: TRBV20-1; j_gene: TRBJ2-5; CDR3aa: SARDQRTSGSQETQY
abundance: few; v_gene: TRBV6-2/TRBV6-3; j_gene: TRBJ2-7; CDR3aa: ASRPARYEQY
abundance: once; v_gene: TRBV19; j_gene: TRBJ2-3; CDR3aa: ASSIDGSTDTQY
abundance: NA; v_gene: TRBV10-3; j_gene: TRBJ1-2; CDR3aa: AISANARGYGYT
abundance: NA; v_gene: TRBV19; j_gene: TRBJ2-7; CDR3aa: ASSIKGEGEQY
abundance: few; v_gene: TRBV4-3; j_gene: TRBJ1-2; CDR3aa: ASSQAGSGGGYT
abundance: NA; v_gene: TRBV6-2/TRBV6-3; j_gene: TRBJ2-3; CDR3aa: ASSTGTGADTQY
abundance: NA; v_gene: TRBV11-3; j_gene: TRBJ1-2; CDR3aa: ATLAGVKGGYT
abundance: once; v_gene: TRBV27; j_gene: TRBJ2-5; CDR3aa: ASSLRGQGGETQY
abundance: few; v_gene: TRBV2; j_gene: TRBJ1-2; CDR3aa: ASRSGGYGYT
abundance: NA; v_gene: TRBV20-1; j_gene: TRBJ2-7; CDR3aa: SVRSGESYEQY
abundance: NA; v_gene: TRBV6-2/TRBV6-3; j_gene: TRBJ1-5; CDR3aa: ASSPQGTGARNQPQH
abundance: NA; v_gene: TRBV25-1; j_gene: TRBJ1-1; CDR3aa: ASSVDRANTEAF
abundance: few; v_gene: TRBV15; j_gene: TRBJ1-5; CDR3aa: ATSRETREYPQH
abundance: few; v_gene: TRBV20-1; j_gene: TRBJ2-7; CDR3aa: SAPRGSLNFQPYEQY
abundance: NA; v_gene: TRBV11-2; j_gene: TRBJ2-7; CDR3aa: ASSLGGGAFAGYEQY
abundance: NA; v_gene: TRBV7-6; j_gene: TRBJ2-7; CDR3aa: ASSSTDGDYEQY
abundance: NA; v_gene: TRBV5-4; j_gene: TRBJ2-7; CDR3aa: ASSQGGAGSSYEQY
abundance: NA; v_gene: TRBV7-3; j_gene: TRBJ2-5; CDR3aa: ASSLDPGGQQTQY
abundance: NA; v_gene: TRBV20-1; j_gene: TRBJ1-2; CDR3aa: SARDTRYGYT
abundance: NA; v_gene: TRBV7-3; j_gene: TRBJ1-1; CDR3aa: ASSLGSGFEAF
abundance: NA; v_gene: TRBV5-1; j_gene: TRBJ2-7; CDR3aa: ASSTGQGGYEQY
abundance: NA; v_gene: TRBV7-3; j_gene: TRBJ1-1; CDR3aa: ASSYNRNTEAF
abundance: NA; v_gene: TRBV12-5; j_gene: TRBJ1-2; CDR3aa: ASGLVLGRSYT
abundance: NA; v_gene: TRBV20-1; j_gene: TRBJ2-7; CDR3aa: SARGAGTYEQY
abundance: NA; v_gene: TRBV11-2; j_gene: TRBJ1-2; CDR3aa: ASSLGVNTNYGYT
abundance: NA; v_gene: TRBV10-3; j_gene: TRBJ2-3; CDR3aa: AITSGGLSDTQY
abundance: few; v_gene: TRBV12-3/TRBV12-4; j_gene: TRBJ1-1; CDR3aa: ASSLMGGNTEAF